A selection of T cell receptor beta chains follows, all from one sample in a study of CD8+CD57+ T cells in acquired aplastic anemia. Using its own MiXCR run on the reads, TCRdb lists one record per CDR3 protein. The data show some 210,000 distinct CDR3 sequences, over 55% seen once. Sequenced sample: sorted CD4+, CD8+, or CD8+CD57+ T cells (not recorded which) from PBMCs. These receptor sequences come from a human donor in good health. CDR3s include the opening cysteine and the closing phenylalanine or tryptophan. The order of the fields is J gene, D gene, V gene, clone size, CDR3 protein, CDR3 DNA. D genes are given only for firm matches. Part of the rows lack a size; the others show once, few, many or a class for expanded clones.

j_gene: TRBJ2-7; d_gene: .; v_gene: TRBV7-2; abundance: .; CDR3aa: CASSAGPGVVSYGQYF; CDR3nt: TGTGCCAGCAGCGCGGGACCAGGGGTAGTAAGCTACGGGCAGTACTTC
j_gene: TRBJ2-3; d_gene: TRBD2; v_gene: TRBV7-3; abundance: many; CDR3aa: CASSLSPAGATDTQYF; CDR3nt: TGTGCCAGCAGCTTAAGCCCAGCGGGGGCCACAGATACGCAGTATTTT
j_gene: TRBJ1-6; d_gene: TRBD1; v_gene: TRBV7-2; abundance: .; CDR3aa: CASSFTTGSNSPLHF; CDR3nt: TGTGCCAGCAGCTTCACGACAGGGTCTAATTCACCCCTCCACTTT
j_gene: TRBJ1-2; d_gene: TRBD1; v_gene: TRBV7-8; abundance: once; CDR3aa: CASSLIFRDSYGYTF; CDR3nt: TGTGCCAGCAGCTTGATTTTTAGGGACAGCTATGGCTACACCTTC
j_gene: TRBJ1-1; d_gene: .; v_gene: TRBV10-3; abundance: few; CDR3aa: CAISELQGTEAFF; CDR3nt: TGTGCCATCAGTGAGTTACAGGGCACTGAAGCTTTCTTT
j_gene: TRBJ2-6; d_gene: .; v_gene: TRBV7-9; abundance: .; CDR3aa: CASSLGLYSGANVLTF; CDR3nt: TGTGCCAGCAGCCTAGGCCTGTACTCTGGGGCCAACGTCCTGACTTTC
j_gene: TRBJ2-3; d_gene: TRBD2; v_gene: TRBV5-5; abundance: .; CDR3aa: CASSQDGTSGTTDTQYF; CDR3nt: TGTGCCAGCAGCCAAGACGGGACTAGCGGAACCACAGATACGCAGTATTTT
j_gene: TRBJ2-2; d_gene: TRBD2; v_gene: TRBV29-1; abundance: .; CDR3aa: CSVEGSGAGELFF; CDR3nt: TGCAGCGTTGAAGGGAGCGGGGCCGGGGAGCTGTTTTTT
j_gene: TRBJ1-5; d_gene: .; v_gene: TRBV2; abundance: few; CDR3aa: CASSDGEQGNQPQHF; CDR3nt: TGTGCCAGCAGTGATGGGGAGCAAGGCAATCAGCCCCAGCATTTT
j_gene: TRBJ2-3; d_gene: TRBD2; v_gene: TRBV19; abundance: many; CDR3aa: CASSSDRLAGESTDTQYF; CDR3nt: TGTGCCAGTAGTTCGGACAGACTAGCGGGGGAGAGCACAGATACGCAGTATTTT
j_gene: TRBJ1-6; d_gene: .; v_gene: TRBV19; abundance: many; CDR3aa: CASRIQEVGYSPLHF; CDR3nt: TGTGCCAGTAGAATCCAGGAGGTTGGGTACTCACCCCTCCACTTT
j_gene: TRBJ1-6; d_gene: .; v_gene: TRBV19; abundance: .; CDR3aa: CASSQRDRDNSPLHF; CDR3nt: TGTGCCAGTAGCCAACGGGACCGGGATAATTCACCCCTCCACTTT
j_gene: TRBJ2-1; d_gene: .; v_gene: TRBV7-9; abundance: many; CDR3aa: CASSLGIPEQFF; CDR3nt: TGTGCCAGCAGCTTAGGGATACCTGAGCAGTTCTTC
j_gene: TRBJ2-7; d_gene: .; v_gene: TRBV29-1; abundance: few; CDR3aa: CSVPGAYEQYF; CDR3nt: TGCAGCGTCCCAGGGGCCTACGAGCAGTACTTC
j_gene: TRBJ1-4; d_gene: TRBD1; v_gene: TRBV7-9; abundance: .; CDR3aa: CASRRDRGNEKLFF; CDR3nt: TGTGCCAGCAGGCGAGACAGGGGAAATGAAAAACTGTTTTTT
j_gene: TRBJ2-7; d_gene: .; v_gene: TRBV7-6; abundance: many; CDR3aa: CASSLAGKGEQYF; CDR3nt: TGTGCCAGCAGCTTAGCGGGAAAGGGTGAGCAGTACTTC
j_gene: TRBJ1-5; d_gene: .; v_gene: TRBV28; abundance: .; CDR3aa: CASSLATHSNQPQHF; CDR3nt: TGTGCCAGCAGTTTAGCGACACATAGCAATCAGCCCCAGCATTTT
j_gene: TRBJ2-1; d_gene: .; v_gene: TRBV7-9; abundance: .; CDR3aa: CASSQSQGPYNEQFF; CDR3nt: TGTGCCAGCAGCCAATCGCAGGGTCCCTACAATGAGCAGTTCTTC
j_gene: TRBJ2-1; d_gene: TRBD2; v_gene: TRBV19; abundance: many; CDR3aa: CASSLSSGRADEQFF; CDR3nt: TGTGCCAGTAGTTTATCTAGCGGGAGGGCCGATGAGCAGTTCTTC
j_gene: TRBJ2-5; d_gene: .; v_gene: TRBV5-1; abundance: .; CDR3aa: CASSSTGTQYF; CDR3nt: TGCGCCAGCAGCTCCACCGGGACCCAGTACTTC
j_gene: TRBJ2-2; d_gene: .; v_gene: TRBV7-9; abundance: .; CDR3aa: CASSHNPTGELFF; CDR3nt: TGTGCCAGCAGCCACAACCCCACCGGGGAGCTGTTTTTT
j_gene: TRBJ2-1; d_gene: TRBD1; v_gene: TRBV29-1; abundance: once; CDR3aa: CSVEEAGGRGNEQFF; CDR3nt: TGCAGCGTTGAAGAGGCAGGGGGCCGCGGAAATGAGCAGTTCTTC
j_gene: TRBJ1-6; d_gene: TRBD1; v_gene: TRBV19; abundance: .; CDR3aa: CASTTTGDSPLHF; CDR3nt: TGTGCCAGTACCACTACAGGGGACTCACCCCTCCACTTT
j_gene: TRBJ1-6; d_gene: .; v_gene: TRBV5-1; abundance: .; CDR3aa: CASSVTGDNSPLHF; CDR3nt: TGCGCCAGCAGCGTGACAGGAGATAATTCACCCCTCCACTTT
j_gene: TRBJ2-5; d_gene: TRBD2; v_gene: TRBV12-3/TRBV12-4; abundance: few; CDR3aa: CASSGAGGPGETQYF; CDR3nt: TGTGCCAGCAGCGGAGCGGGAGGGCCGGGTGAGACCCAGTACTTC
j_gene: TRBJ2-7; d_gene: .; v_gene: TRBV11-2; abundance: .; CDR3aa: CASSLTGQLYEQYF; CDR3nt: TGTGCCAGCAGTCTCACAGGGCAACTCTACGAGCAGTACTTC
j_gene: TRBJ2-7; d_gene: .; v_gene: TRBV2; abundance: .; CDR3aa: CATRRGTHAYEQYF; CDR3nt: TGTGCCACCCGAAGAGGGACTCACGCCTACGAGCAGTACTTC
j_gene: TRBJ1-6; d_gene: .; v_gene: TRBV7-9; abundance: .; CDR3aa: CASSPLEGSYSPLHF; CDR3nt: TGTGCCAGCAGCCCCCTCGAGGGGTCTTATTCACCCCTCCACTTT
j_gene: TRBJ1-4; d_gene: .; v_gene: TRBV15; abundance: .; CDR3aa: CATSRGHGATNEKLFF; CDR3nt: TGTGCCACCAGCAGAGGCCACGGGGCAACTAATGAAAAACTGTTTTTT
j_gene: TRBJ1-2; d_gene: TRBD1; v_gene: TRBV6-5; abundance: once; CDR3aa: CASSYIGQGGDGYTF; CDR3nt: TGTGCCAGCAGTTACATCGGACAGGGAGGGGACGGCTACACCTTC
j_gene: TRBJ1-1; d_gene: .; v_gene: TRBV7-6; abundance: .; CDR3aa: CASSPNLAGEAFF; CDR3nt: TGTGCCAGCAGCCCCAACCTGGCGGGCGAAGCTTTCTTT
j_gene: TRBJ2-1; d_gene: .; v_gene: TRBV24-1; abundance: .; CDR3aa: CATSDATGYNEQFF; CDR3nt: TGTGCCACCAGTGACGCCACAGGTTACAATGAGCAGTTCTTC
j_gene: TRBJ2-2; d_gene: TRBD2; v_gene: TRBV9; abundance: .; CDR3aa: CASSSPFDSGASNTGELFF; CDR3nt: TGTGCCAGCAGCTCCCCGTTTGATAGCGGGGCCTCGAACACCGGGGAGCTGTTTTTT